The rows below give T cell receptor beta chains drawn from one sample of a study of blood T cell repertoires in COVID-19. Generated by immunoSEQ multiplex PCR, the TCRdb table keeps only in-frame clones and is missing some. The table records about 130,000 clones, approximately 83% of them present only once. The sample was peripheral blood. These receptors were obtained from a woman aged 50 to 60 who had recovered from COVID-19. Each CDR3 is given with its conserved first and last residue. The order of the fields is V gene, D gene, clone size, J gene, CDR3 protein, CDR3 DNA. D genes are given only for firm matches. Expanded clones are given a class, and other clones once, few, many or no size at all.

TRBV18	NA	NA	TRBJ1-4	CASSPGQVEKLFF	TGTGCCAGCTCACCCGGACAAGTTGAAAAACTGTTTTTT
TRBV30	TRBD2	NA	TRBJ2-7	CAWGGLAGGYEQYF	TGTGCCTGGGGGGGACTAGCGGGAGGGTACGAGCAGTACTTC
TRBV2	TRBD1	once	TRBJ2-7	CASLETGWYEQYF	TGTGCCAGCCTCGAGACAGGGTGGTACGAGCAGTACTTC
TRBV5-6	NA	few	TRBJ1-2	CASSLPGRVGYTF	TGTGCCAGCAGCTTGCCAGGGAGGGTTGGCTACACCTTC
TRBV6-2/TRBV6-3	NA	NA	TRBJ1-1	CASSWVDSTEAFF	TGTGCCAGCAGTTGGGTTGACAGCACTGAAGCTTTCTTT
TRBV10-3	NA	NA	TRBJ2-2	CAISDYTGPTGELFF	TGTGCCATCAGTGACTATACAGGGCCCACCGGGGAGCTGTTTTTT
TRBV19	NA	once	TRBJ2-7	CASTYYEQYF	TGTGCCAGTACTTACTACGAGCAGTACTTC
TRBV7-9	NA	NA	TRBJ2-7	CASSLADRDEQYF	TGTGCCAGCAGCTTAGCGGACAGAGACGAGCAGTACTTC
TRBV6-5	NA	NA	TRBJ1-5	CASSYSYRNNQPQHF	TGTGCCAGCAGTTACAGCTACCGAAATAATCAGCCCCAGCATTTT
TRBV5-1	NA	NA	TRBJ2-1	CASSSTGNEQFF	TGCGCCAGCAGCTCTACAGGGAATGAGCAGTTCTTC
TRBV2	NA	NA	TRBJ1-2	CASSPDSYYGYTF	TGTGCCAGCAGTCCCGACAGCTACTATGGCTACACCTTC
TRBV15	NA	NA	TRBJ1-2	CATSKRRRPDYGYTF	TGTGCCACCAGTAAACGCAGGCGACCCGACTATGGCTACACCTTC
TRBV7-6	NA	NA	TRBJ2-2	CASSHSGGELFF	TGTGCCAGCAGCCATAGCGGCGGGGAGCTGTTTTTT
TRBV11-2	TRBD1	NA	TRBJ1-4	CASSSTGAAEKLFF	TGTGCCAGCAGCTCGACAGGGGCGGCTGAAAAACTGTTTTTT
TRBV27	NA	NA	TRBJ1-2	CASSQPGVGYGYTF	TGTGCCAGCAGTCAACCAGGGGTAGGCTATGGCTACACCTTC
TRBV28	NA	NA	TRBJ1-1	CASSPPGRGTEAFF	TGTGCCAGCAGTCCCCCAGGGCGGGGTACTGAAGCTTTCTTT
TRBV2	NA	NA	TRBJ1-1	CASIRLGEAEAFF	TGTGCCAGCATAAGGCTAGGGGAGGCTGAAGCTTTCTTT
TRBV6-6	TRBD1	NA	TRBJ1-2	CASSYSSGGGGYTF	TGTGCCAGCAGTTACTCGTCAGGGGGCGGTGGCTACACCTTC
TRBV9	NA	NA	TRBJ2-3	CASSGGSTDTQYF	TGTGCCAGCAGCGGAGGAAGCACAGATACGCAGTATTTT
TRBV19	NA	NA	TRBJ1-1	CASSIPGSEAFF	TGTGCCAGTAGTATACCGGGGTCTGAAGCTTTCTTT
TRBV25-1	TRBD2	NA	TRBJ2-7	CASSEISGRTIYEQYF	TGTGCCAGCAGTGAAATATCCGGGAGGACGATATACGAGCAGTACTTC
TRBV7-3	NA	once	TRBJ2-1	CASSLYRATYNEQFF	TGTGCCAGCAGCTTATACAGGGCCACCTACAATGAGCAGTTCTTC
TRBV30	TRBD2	few	TRBJ2-1	CAWSVRGLPYNEQFF	TGTGCCTGGAGTGTAAGGGGACTACCATACAATGAGCAGTTCTTC
TRBV27	TRBD2	NA	TRBJ2-7	CASLGREASRKQYF	TGTGCCAGCTTGGGGCGGGAGGCCTCTCGGAAGCAGTACTTC
TRBV7-6	TRBD1	NA	TRBJ2-7	CASSLGVGQGVSGYEQYF	TGTGCCAGCAGCTTAGGTGTTGGACAGGGGGTGTCGGGCTACGAGCAGTACTTC
TRBV9	TRBD1	NA	TRBJ1-1	CASSVGGQGNTEAFF	TGTGCCAGCAGCGTAGGCGGACAGGGGAACACTGAAGCTTTCTTT
TRBV27	TRBD2	NA	TRBJ2-3	CASSSSGAGEDTQYF	TGTGCCAGCAGTTCCAGTGGTGCGGGAGAAGATACGCAGTATTTT
TRBV5-1	TRBD2	NA	TRBJ2-2	CASSLVSSGNDGELFF	TGCGCCAGCAGCTTGGTTTCTAGCGGGAATGACGGGGAGCTGTTTTTT
TRBV29-1	NA	NA	TRBJ1-2	CSVGGGNHGYTF	TGCAGCGTTGGGGGGGGAAACCATGGCTACACCTTC
TRBV6-6	TRBD1	NA	TRBJ1-2	CASFRGQGVNYGYTF	TGTGCCAGCTTTAGAGGACAGGGTGTTAACTATGGCTACACCTTC
TRBV10-3	NA	NA	TRBJ1-6	CAISEGGKRNSPLHF	TGTGCCATCAGTGAGGGGGGGAAGAGAAATTCACCCCTCCACTTT
TRBV5-6	TRBD1	NA	TRBJ2-1	CASSLGTGTYNEQFF	TGTGCCAGCAGCTTGGGGACAGGGACCTACAATGAGCAGTTCTTC